This T cell receptor beta chain was sequenced for a study of cytomegalovirus exposure and HLA in healthy donors. With 60 Vbeta and 13 Jbeta primers, the PCR was carried out. Some clones are missing from TCRdb's copy, which holds only in-frame ones; the method was immunoSEQ multiplex PCR. The repertoire holds about 180,000 clones, over 75% seen once, with around 0.46% in the top ten. The CDR3 totals 13 residues. Trimming removed 7 bases at V and 3 bases at J, with 13 bases between. The germline gives CDR1 SQVTM, CDR2 ANQGSEA. Sequencing was done on a sample of PBMCs. The V gene is TRBV29-1, the J gene TRBJ1-5, with a weak D call TRBD1 (6 bases). The clonotype comes from a woman in her 50s in good health and CMV-seronegative. CDR3 amino acids: CSGSRGFNQPQHF. CDR3 nucleotides: TGCAGCGGATCCAGGGGTTTCAATCAGCCCCAGCATTTT.